The 15 T cell receptor beta chains given below trace back to one sample, sequenced in a study of CD8 T cells in ankylosing spondylitis. General study points: A TCR beta motif of several highly homologous variants seemed to mark ankylosing spondylitis blood.

No antigens are known for them. TCRdb passed the 5' RACE reads through MiXCR, listing each CDR3 protein once. The top ten hold 0.51% of the sample, which has some 840,000 distinct CDR3 sequences, about 10% seen once. The specimen sequenced was blood, either unsorted or a sorted T cell fraction (not recorded which). The receptor set was obtained from a male donor with ankylosing spondylitis.

The genes are TRBV15 and TRBJ2-5; tentative D call: TRBD2 (5 bases). V gave up 1 base and J gave up 5 bases, with 17 bases separating them. Germline CDR1 and CDR2: LNHNV and YYDKDF (reference sequence). CDR3 length equals 16 residues. The CDR3 bases are TGTGCCACCAGCAGAGGAGAGGTCGGGGATCGGGAGACCCAGTACTTC. This translates into CATSRGEVGDRETQYF.

This clonotype showed up many times. The chain's CDR3 is CASTIDRNTEAFF. In nucleotides, the CDR3 is TGCGCCAGCACAATCGACCGAAACACTGAAGCTTTCTTT. The chain employs TRBV5-1 and TRBJ1-1; D is ambiguous. This CDR3 comprises 13 residues. Germline-derived CDR1 and CDR2 are SGHRS and YFSETQ. V dropped 6 bases and J dropped 2 bases, with 11 bases sitting between them.

This clonotype was counted between two and nine times. The chain links TRBV12-3 or TRBV12-4 to TRBJ2-7; no clear D gene. Trimming removed 3 bases at V and 1 base at J, with 10 bases between. The CDR3 is 14 residues long. CDR3 in DNA: TGTGCCAGCAGTTTTCGCTTACTATCCTACGAGCAGTACTTC. Translation: CASSFRLLSYEQYF.

This clonotype appeared a few times. This sequence joins TRBV18 and TRBJ2-7; 11 nucleotides match TRBD1. The CDR3 is 15 amino acids. Looked up from germline, CDR1 is KGHSH and CDR2 is LQKENI. V gave up 1 base and J gave up 4 bases; unmatched junction bases: 3. The chain's CDR3 is CASSPRGQGGYEQYF. CDR3 coding DNA: TGTGCCAGCTCACCACGGGGACAGGGGGGATACGAGCAGTACTTC.

This rearrangement joins TRBV20-1 to TRBJ1-1, with 8 bases matching TRBD1. The CDR3 is 14 amino acids. Germline CDR1 DFQATT, CDR2 SNEGSKA (reference sequence). After removal of 1 base from V and 11 bases from J, the junction contained 12 bases not matched to a gene. The CDR3 DNA reads as TGCAGTGCTAGAGCCCAGGGGGCCCGCGAGGAGGCTTTCTTT. Its protein product is CSARAQGAREEAFF.

CDR3 protein: CSAPRRGYTDTQYF. The CDR3 DNA sequence: TGCAGTGCCCCTCGGCGGGGTTACACAGATACGCAGTATTTT. This chain uses TRBV20-1 with TRBJ2-3, with D tentatively TRBD2 (6 bases). This CDR3 is built from 14 residues. V shed 6 bases and J shed 2 bases, with 15 bases lying between them. Germline V gene lookup returns CDR1 DFQATT and CDR2 SNEGSKA (reference sequence).

Ten or more counts support this clonotype. The chain couples TRBV4-1 to TRBJ2-2, with D perhaps TRBD1 (7 bases). Germline V CDR1 and CDR2: MGHRA, YSYEKL. The V gene lost 4 bases and the J gene lost 0 bases, with 9 bases spanning the gap. The CDR3 runs 15 residues. The CDR3 loop is CASSRGTANTGELFF. CDR3 DNA: TGCGCCAGCAGCCGCGGGACAGCGAACACCGGGGAGCTGTTTTTT.

This clonotype was picked up a small number of times. This chain joins TRBV20-1 and TRBJ1-3; TRBD1 might be the D (5 bases). The V end lost 0 bases, the J end lost 2 bases, and 8 bases lay between the germline ends. This CDR3 has 14 amino acids. Looked up from germline, CDR1 is DFQATT and CDR2 is SNEGSKA (reference sequence). This CDR3 reads CSARDYRTGNTIYF. The CDR3 DNA follows: TGCAGTGCTAGAGATTACAGGACTGGAAACACCATATATTTT.

This clonotype has more than one count but fewer than ten. The CDR3 protein is CASSQVHRGSYEQYF. The CDR3 nucleotides read TGTGCCAGCAGCCAAGTCCACAGGGGCTCCTACGAGCAGTACTTC. The chain links TRBV3-1 to TRBJ2-7; the match to TRBD1 covers 7 bases. Germline V gene data show CDR1 as LGHDT and CDR2 as YNNKEL (reference sequence). The V gene end was trimmed by 1 base and the J gene end by 0 bases; junction bases not matched to a gene: 3. The CDR3 runs to 15 residues.

This clonotype showed up many times. The rearrangement uses TRBV10-3 and TRBJ2-7; TRBD1 agrees at 9 bases. V lost 10 bases, J lost 5 bases, and 6 bases stayed unmatched. The CDR3 sequence is 12 residues long. Germline-derived CDR1 and CDR2 are ENHRY and SYGVKD. The CDR3 spells CATLTGGNEQYF. CDR3 bases: TGTGCCACACTGACAGGGGGTAACGAGCAGTACTTC.

This clonotype occurred a few times. The rearrangement joins TRBV20-1 to TRBJ2-7, with TRBD1 identical over 9 bases. Trimming took 6 bases from V and 2 from J; bases not matched to a gene: 5. In germline, CDR1 is DFQATT, CDR2 SNEGSKA (reference sequence). This CDR3 has 13 residues. The CDR3 nucleotides are TGCAGTGCCACAGGGGGCCCAACCTACGAGCAGTACTTC. This gives the protein CSATGGPTYEQYF.

This clonotype was picked up a small number of times. The chain is built from TRBV5-1 and TRBJ1-2; TRBD1 might be the D (5 bases). Germline assignment: CDR1 SGHRS and CDR2 YFSETQ. The CDR3 is 13 residues long. V was pared by 3 bases and J by 4 bases, with 10 bases between. The CDR3 DNA is TGCGCCAGCAGCTCAGGGATTCGCTATGGCTACACCTTC. As protein: CASSSGIRYGYTF.

This clonotype has more than one count but fewer than ten. J is TRBJ2-1 and V is TRBV6-2 or TRBV6-3; 11 bases agree with TRBD2. V shed 6 bases and J 4 bases; nucleotides not matched to a gene: 11. CDR3 length equals 17 residues. Germline values: CDR1 MNHEY, CDR2 SVGEGT. The DNA of the CDR3 is TGTGCCAGCAGGGGTATGGGACTAGCGGTGAGATACAATGAGCAGTTCTTC. Translation gives CASRGMGLAVRYNEQFF.

This chain uses TRBV6-1 with TRBJ2-7; D is unresolved. This CDR3 has 14 residues. The V end was cut by 5 bases, the J end by 5 bases, with 16 bases between. CDR1 and CDR2 from the germline V gene are MNHNS and SASEGT. The CDR3 DNA sequence: TGTGCCAGCAGTCGTAGGGTTCCCGGCGACGAGCAGTACTTC. Translating it yields CASSRRVPGDEQYF.

This clonotype was seen a few times. V and J are TRBV10-3 and TRBJ2-4; 8 positions match TRBD2. The germline V gene has CDR1 ENHRY and CDR2 SYGVKD. The CDR3 is 14 residues long. The V and J ends lost 0 bases and 8 bases, in that order; junction bases with no gene match: 3. The CDR3 nucleotides are TGTGCCATCAGTGAGTCGATCGGGGGGGACATTCAGTACTTC. Residues: CAISESIGGDIQYF.